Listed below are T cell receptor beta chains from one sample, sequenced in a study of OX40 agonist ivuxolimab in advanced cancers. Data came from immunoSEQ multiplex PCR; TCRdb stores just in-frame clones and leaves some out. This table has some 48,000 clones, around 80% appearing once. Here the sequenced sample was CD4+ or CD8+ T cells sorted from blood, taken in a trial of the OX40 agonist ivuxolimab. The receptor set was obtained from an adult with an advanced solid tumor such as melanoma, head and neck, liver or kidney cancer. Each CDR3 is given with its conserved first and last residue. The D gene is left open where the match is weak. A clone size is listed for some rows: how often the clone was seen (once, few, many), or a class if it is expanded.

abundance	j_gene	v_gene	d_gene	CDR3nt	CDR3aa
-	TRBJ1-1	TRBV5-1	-	TGCGCCAGCAGCTTGGGACAAGAGAACACTGAAGCTTTCTTT	CASSLGQENTEAFF
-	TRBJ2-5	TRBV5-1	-	TGCGCCAGCAGCCCCCAGCCCCCCGGCCAAGAGACCCAGTACTTC	CASSPQPPGQETQYF
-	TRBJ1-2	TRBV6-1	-	TGTGCCAGCAGTGACGACCGGGGGCGGTATGGCTACACCTTC	CASSDDRGRYGYTF
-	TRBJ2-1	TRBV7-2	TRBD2	TGTGCCAGCAGCCAGGGGACTAGCGGGGTGAATGAGCAGTTCTTC	CASSQGTSGVNEQFF
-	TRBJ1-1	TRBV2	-	TGTGCCAGCAGTGATATTCGGGGGGATACTGAAGCTTTCTTT	CASSDIRGDTEAFF
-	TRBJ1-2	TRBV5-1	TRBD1	TGCGCCAGCAGCTTGGGGACAGGGGAAAACTATGGCTACACCTTC	CASSLGTGENYGYTF
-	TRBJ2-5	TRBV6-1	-	TGTGCCAGCAGTGAAGGGGACGGGGCAATGGAGACCCAGTACTTC	CASSEGDGAMETQYF
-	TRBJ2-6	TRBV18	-	TGTGCCAGCTCACCACCTCCACGGAGCTCTGGGGCCAACGTCCTGACTTTC	CASSPPPRSSGANVLTF
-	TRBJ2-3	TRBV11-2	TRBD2	TGTGCCAGCAGCTCCCAGCGGGAGGGCCCCACAGATACGCAGTATTTT	CASSSQREGPTDTQYF
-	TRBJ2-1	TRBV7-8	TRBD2	TGTGCCAGCAGCTTAGTGGTAGCGGGAACGTTCTACAATGAGCAGTTCTTC	CASSLVVAGTFYNEQFF
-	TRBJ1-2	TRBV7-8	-	TGTGCCAGCAGCCCCGACAGCACTAACTATGGCTACACCTTC	CASSPDSTNYGYTF
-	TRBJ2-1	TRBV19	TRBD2	TGTGCCAGTAGTATTACGGCTAGCGGGAGGAATGAGCAGTTCTTC	CASSITASGRNEQFF
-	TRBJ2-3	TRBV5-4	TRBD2	TGTGCCAGCAGCTTGCACTTAGCGGGCGCCTGGGATACGCAGTATTTT	CASSLHLAGAWDTQYF
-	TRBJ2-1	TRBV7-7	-	TGTGCCAGCCTCCCTGCGGGCTCCTACAATGAGCAGTTCTTC	CASLPAGSYNEQFF
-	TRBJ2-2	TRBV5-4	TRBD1	TGTGCCAGCAGCCTCCGAACCGGGACAGGGTACGGCGGGGAGCTGTTTTTT	CASSLRTGTGYGGELFF
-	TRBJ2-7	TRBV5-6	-	TGTGCCAGCAGCTTGTTTTTGGACTACGAGCAGTACTTC	CASSLFLDYEQYF
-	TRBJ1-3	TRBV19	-	TGTGCCAGTAGTATAGTTGAAACAGGGCGGCGAAACACCATATATTTT	CASSIVETGRRNTIYF
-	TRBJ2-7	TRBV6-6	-	TGTGCCAGCTTAAACCGCGCTGGCAGCGGTTCCTACGAGCAGTACTTC	CASLNRAGSGSYEQYF
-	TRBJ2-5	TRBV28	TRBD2	TGTGCCAGCAGTTTACAGCGGGAGGGAAAGACCCAGTACTTC	CASSLQREGKTQYF
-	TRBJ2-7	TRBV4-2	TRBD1	TGTGCCAGCAGCCATTTGACAGGGGCCTACGAGCAGTACTTC	CASSHLTGAYEQYF
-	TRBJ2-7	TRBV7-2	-	TGTGCCAGCAGCTTAGGTCCACTCTCCTACGAGCAGTACTTC	CASSLGPLSYEQYF
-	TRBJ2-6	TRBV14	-	TGTGCCAGCAGCCCGCGCGGCCTAGCTGGGGCCAACGTCCTGACTTTC	CASSPRGLAGANVLTF
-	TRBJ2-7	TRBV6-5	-	TGTGCCAGCAGGACCGGGACCCGATACGAGCAGTACTTC	CASRTGTRYEQYF
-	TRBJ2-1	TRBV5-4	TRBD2	TGTGCCAGCAGCAATACTAGCGGGAGCAATGAGCAGTTCTTC	CASSNTSGSNEQFF
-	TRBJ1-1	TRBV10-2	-	TGCGCCAGCAGTGCCGGGGCCACTGAAGCTTTCTTT	CASSAGATEAFF
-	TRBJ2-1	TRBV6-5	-	TGTGCCAGCAGTTACGCGGGAAACTACAATGAGCAGTTCTTC	CASSYAGNYNEQFF
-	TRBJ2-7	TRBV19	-	TGTGCCAGTAGTACCGGGACGGCTTCCTACGAGCAGTACTTC	CASSTGTASYEQYF
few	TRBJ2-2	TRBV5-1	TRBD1	TGCGCCAGCACCCTCTCCGGGACAGCGAACACCGGGGAGCTGTTTTTT	CASTLSGTANTGELFF
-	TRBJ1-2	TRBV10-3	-	TGTGCCATCAGTGAGTCGTACACAGACTATGGCTACACCTTC	CAISESYTDYGYTF
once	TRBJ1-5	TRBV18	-	TGTGCCAGCTCACCTCCGGGTGGGGGCAATCAGCCCCAGCATTTT	CASSPPGGGNQPQHF
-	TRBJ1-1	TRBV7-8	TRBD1	TGTGCCAGCACCTGGGGACAGGCCGGGGGCACTGAAGCTTTCTTT	CASTWGQAGGTEAFF
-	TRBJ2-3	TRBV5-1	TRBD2	TGCGCCAGCAGCGCACTAGCGGGAGGCAGAGATACGCAGTATTTT	CASSALAGGRDTQYF
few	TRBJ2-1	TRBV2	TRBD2	TGTGCCAGCAGACTAGCGGAGAATGAGCAGTTCTTC	CASRLAENEQFF
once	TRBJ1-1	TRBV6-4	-	TGTGCCACCAACCCAGGGTCCAATCCGAGGACTGAAGCTTTCTTT	CATNPGSNPRTEAFF
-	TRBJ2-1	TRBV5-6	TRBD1	TGTGCCAGCAGCCCCCTCCTTGACAGGGGGAACAATGAGCAGTTCTTC	CASSPLLDRGNNEQFF